Below, 28 T cell receptor beta chains from the same sample are listed, as sequenced in a study of blood T cell repertoires in COVID-19. Sequenced by immunoSEQ multiplex PCR; TCRdb stores in-frame clones only, minus some. This sample has a few hundred thousand clones, with 86% found just once. The sequencing sample was made of peripheral blood. The receptors derive from a woman aged 60-75 years with COVID-19, enrolled during active disease.

V usage is TRBV16 and J usage is TRBJ1-1; D possibly corresponds to TRBD1 (5 bases). The V gene's germline CDR1 is KGHSY and CDR2 FQNENV. The CDR3 contains 16 residues. The germline V and J ends were trimmed by 4 bases and 1 base, with 16 bases remaining between them. CDR3 nucleotide sequence: TGTGCCAGCAGCCCGGCCGACGGGGGGGAGAACACTGAAGCTTTCTTT. Translating gives CASSPADGGENTEAFF. Full variable domain (rest looked up from reference TRBV16 and TRBJ1-1): GEEVAQTPKHLVRGEGQKAKLYCAPIKGHSYVFWYQQVLKNEFKFLISFQNENVFDETGMPKERFSAKCLPNSPCSLEIQATKLEDSAVYFCASSPADGGENTEAFFGQGTRLTVV.

This clone was counted a few times. The chain combines TRBV9 with TRBJ1-2; D is possibly TRBD1 (5 bases). CDR1 and CDR2 from the germline V gene are SGDLS and YYNGEE. The CDR3 is 13 amino acids. V lost 0 bases and J lost 8, with 11 bases in between. The CDR3 loop reads CASSVEGVTGYTF. In DNA form, the CDR3 reads TGTGCCAGCAGCGTAGAAGGGGTTACAGGCTACACCTTC. Supplemented by reference TRBV9 and TRBJ1-2, the full variable domain reads DSGVTQTPKHLITATGQRVTLRCSPRSGDLSVYWYQQSLDQGLQFLIQYYNGEERAKGNILERFSAQQFPDLHSELNLSSLELGDSALYFCASSVEGVTGYTFGSGTRLTVV.

The rearrangement uses TRBV9 and TRBJ1-4, with a tentative D call TRBD1 (6 bases). The V end lost 3 bases, the J end lost 8 bases, and 17 bases lay between the germline ends. The CDR3 length is 15 residues. Germline V gene sequence: CDR1 SGDLS, CDR2 YYNGEE. Here the CDR3 reads CASSAGGGGNEKLFF. CDR3 sequence (DNA): TGTGCCAGCAGCGCCGGGGGAGGGGGTAACGAAAAACTGTTTTTT.

The rearrangement links TRBV29-1 to TRBJ2-3, with 9 nucleotides matching TRBD1. The CDR3 has 14 residues. The junction had 5 bases not matched to a gene; V was cut back by 6 bases and J by 1 base. Germline CDR1 is SQVTM and CDR2 is ANQGSEA. CDR3 region: CSVARDRGTDTQYF. CDR3 nucleotides: TGCAGCGTCGCCCGGGACAGGGGCACAGATACGCAGTATTTT.

The genes are TRBV3-1 (or the pseudogene TRBV3-2) and TRBJ2-1; D ambiguous. The length of the CDR3 is 15 residues. CDR1 and CDR2 (germline): LGHDT, YNNKEL (reference sequence). V was trimmed by 0 bases and J by 6 bases, leaving 12 bases between them. The CDR3: CASSQDWRPLNEQFF. DNA of the CDR3: TGTGCCAGCAGCCAAGATTGGCGGCCCCTCAATGAGCAGTTCTTC.

The genes are TRBV19 and TRBJ1-2, with no clear D. This CDR3 is 14 amino acids long. From germline, CDR1 is LNHDA and CDR2 SQIVND (reference sequence). V was trimmed by 6 bases and J by 4 bases, leaving 15 bases between them. The CDR3 here is CASSIGASLYGYTF. The CDR3 DNA reads as TGTGCCAGTAGCATCGGAGCGTCGCTCTATGGCTACACCTTC.

V is TRBV9 and J is TRBJ2-3; D is undetermined. Trimming left V 5 bases short and J 6 bases short, with 16 bases between. CDR1 is SGDLS and CDR2 is YYNGEE in the germline V gene. The CDR3 covers 14 residues. CDR3 residues: CASSKQFVLDTQYF. DNA for the CDR3: TGTGCCAGCAGTAAACAGTTTGTCTTGGATACGCAGTATTTT.

V is TRBV5-1 and J is TRBJ2-5; a weak D match, TRBD1 (6 bases). The CDR3 loop spans 13 amino acids. V lost 2 bases and J lost 5, with 10 bases in between. Germline V gene sequence: CDR1 SGHRS, CDR2 YFSETQ. CDR3 bases: TGCGCCAGCAGCTTTGGTCAGGGGGAGACCCAGTACTTC. Protein: CASSFGQGETQYF.

V is TRBV10-1 and J is TRBJ1-1; possibly TRBD1 for D (6 bases). Between the trimmed V and J ends, which lost 0 bases and 8 bases, there was a span of 16 bases. Per the germline V gene, CDR1 is WNHNN and CDR2 is SYGVQD (reference sequence). This CDR3 comprises 15 residues. CDR3 nucleotides: TGCGCCAGCAGTGAGTCGATAGGACAGTCCAAAGAAGCTTTCTTT. Translated, it gives CASSESIGQSKEAFF.

The chain combines TRBV29-1 with TRBJ2-5, with D maybe TRBD1 (6 bases). The V end was cut by 4 bases, the J end by 4 bases, with 22 bases between. Germline V CDR1 and CDR2: SQVTM, ANQGSEA. The CDR3 totals 16 residues. The CDR3 sequence is CSVAGLVQGQSETQYF. The CDR3, as DNA: TGCAGCGTTGCGGGGTTAGTGCAGGGACAATCAGAGACCCAGTACTTC.

J is TRBJ1-4 and V is TRBV6-6; the D gene is possibly TRBD1 (6 bases). This CDR3 spans 16 amino acids. Deletions cut 6 bases from V and 4 bases from J, with 18 bases between. The germline V gene encodes CDR1 MNHNY and CDR2 SVGAGI (reference sequence). This chain's CDR3 is CASSPLPQGLNEKLFF. The CDR3 DNA follows: TGTGCCAGCAGCCCCCTACCACAGGGTCTTAATGAAAAACTGTTTTTT.

The rearrangement joins TRBV5-1 to TRBJ1-6; TRBD1 agrees at 7 bases. The length of the CDR3 is 16 residues. The germline V gene has CDR1 SGHRS and CDR2 YFSETQ. Trimming cost V 4 bases and J 8 bases; bases outside gene matches: 12. The CDR3 nucleotides are TGCGCCAGCAGCCATTTAGGAGGGACAGATTATTCACCCCTCCACTTT. Residues: CASSHLGGTDYSPLHF.

Of note for this clone: At one boundary the junction diverges from the germline segment, which might be a read error. This chain connects TRBV11-2 to TRBJ1-1; 12 nucleotides line up with TRBD1. Germline V gene sequence: CDR1 SGHAT, CDR2 FQNNGV. The CDR3 is 15 residues long. CDR3 in DNA: TGTGCCAGCAGCTTAGAAGGCACCGGGACAGGGGGCCTGTTATTT. Translated: CASSLEGTGTGGLLF.

There are many counts of this clone. This rearrangement joins TRBV19 to TRBJ1-1; 7 positions agree with TRBD1. CDR3 size: 16 residues. Germline loops: CDR1 LNHDA, CDR2 SQIVND (reference sequence). Trimming removed 3 bases from V and 3 bases from J; junction bases left unmatched: 10. CDR3 in amino acids: CASSIQTGRVDTEAFF. In nucleotides, the CDR3 is TGTGCCAGTAGTATCCAGACAGGGCGAGTAGACACTGAAGCTTTCTTT.

The chain uses TRBV11-2 and TRBJ2-5; the match to TRBD2 covers 12 bases. Germline V gene data show CDR1 as SGHAT and CDR2 as FQNNGV. This CDR3 has 17 amino acids. V shed 3 bases and J 0 bases; nucleotides not matched to a gene: 5. CDR3 coding DNA: TGTGCCAGCAGCTTGGGGCTAGCGGGGGGGTACCAAGAGACCCAGTACTTC. Amino acid sequence: CASSLGLAGGYQETQYF.

This clone was counted once. The chain links TRBV11-3 to TRBJ2-1; 12 bases are a match to TRBD2. Unmatched junction bases numbered 5, after V lost 1 base and J lost 4 bases. This CDR3 comprises 17 residues. The germline V gene has CDR1 SGHNT and CDR2 YENEEA. In DNA, the CDR3 is TGTGCCAGCAGCTTAGGCTCGGGGACTAGCGGGTACAATGAGCAGTTCTTC. This codes for CASSLGSGTSGYNEQFF.

The rearrangement uses TRBV27 and TRBJ2-5, with 7 positions matching TRBD2. V shed 2 bases and J 0 bases; nucleotides not matched to a gene: 15. CDR3 length: 19 residues. Germline CDR1 is MNHEY and CDR2 is SMNVEV (reference sequence). This CDR3 reads CASSLVLKRGLGYQETQYF. DNA of the CDR3: TGTGCCAGCAGTTTAGTCCTAAAGCGGGGTTTGGGGTACCAAGAGACCCAGTACTTC.

This sequence joins TRBV19 and TRBJ1-5; D is unclear. The CDR3 extends over 13 amino acids. From germline, CDR1 is LNHDA and CDR2 SQIVND (reference sequence). The ends were cut back, 1 base at V and 7 bases at J, with 8 bases in the middle. The CDR3 DNA reads TGTGCCAGTAGTATAGGAAGAGGGCAGCCCCAGCATTTT. It codes for CASSIGRGQPQHF.

This chain joins TRBV10-3 and TRBJ2-3, with 8 bases identical to TRBD2. There are 16 residues in the CDR3. CDR1 ENHRY and CDR2 SYGVKD come from the germline V gene. V was pared by 4 bases and J by 0 bases, with 6 bases of the junction left unmatched. The DNA for the CDR3 is TGTGCCATCAGTGCACAGGCGGGGGGAAGCACAGATACGCAGTATTTT. It encodes CAISAQAGGSTDTQYF.

This chain links TRBV7-3 with TRBJ2-3; 7 bases are shared with TRBD2. CDR3 length: 15 residues. Losses at the gene ends were 4 bases for V and 4 bases for J; bases not matched to a gene: 8. CDR1 and CDR2 (germline): SGHTA, FQGTGA. This CDR3 reads CASSSSLALADTQYF. The CDR3 nucleotides read TGTGCCAGCAGCTCCTCACTAGCGTTGGCAGATACGCAGTATTTT.

V and J are TRBV5-5 and TRBJ2-1; D might be TRBD1 (5 bases). This CDR3 contains 15 residues. V lost 2 bases to trimming and J lost 7 bases, with 16 bases between them. Germline CDR1 SGHKS, CDR2 YYEKEE (reference sequence). CDR3 nucleotide sequence: TGTGCCAGCAGCTTAGATCAGGGATATGATAATGAGCAGTTCTTC. Translating gives CASSLDQGYDNEQFF. Filled out from reference TRBV5-5 and TRBJ2-1, the complete variable domain reads DAGVTQSPTHLIKTRGQQVTLRCSPISGHKSVSWYQQVLGQGPQFIFQYYEKEERGRGNFPDRFSARQFPNYSSELNVNALLLGDSALYLCASSLDQGYDNEQFFGPGTRLTVL.

V and J are TRBV11-3 and TRBJ2-5; D not certain. Per the germline V gene, CDR1 is SGHNT and CDR2 is YENEEA. Deletions cut 4 bases from V and 1 base from J, with 10 bases between. This CDR3 contains 14 residues. CDR3 residues: CASSSAVVQETQYF. The CDR3 DNA reads as TGTGCCAGCAGCTCCGCGGTTGTCCAAGAGACCCAGTACTTC.

This rearrangement joins TRBV9 to TRBJ2-2, with 7 bases fitting TRBD1. This CDR3 has 17 amino acids. The ends lost 3 bases at V and 6 bases at J; junction bases unmatched: 14. CDR1 and CDR2 from the germline V gene are SGDLS and YYNGEE. DNA of the CDR3: TGTGCCAGCAGCGCAGTAGAGGGGGCGCCTACCCCCGGGGAGCTGTTTTTT. Translating gives CASSAVEGAPTPGELFF.

V usage is TRBV6-1 and J usage is TRBJ1-1; 8 bases are shared with TRBD1. This CDR3 is built from 16 residues. CDR1 MNHNS and CDR2 SASEGT come from the germline V gene. V dropped 4 bases and J dropped 5; count of bases not matched to a gene: 12. The CDR3 coding sequence is TGTGCCAGCAGTGGAGACAGGGGCTCTACGGCTACTGAAGCTTTCTTT. Encoded protein: CASSGDRGSTATEAFF.

The V call is TRBV4-1, the J call TRBJ1-5; D unclear. The V end lost 2 bases, the J end lost 1 base, and 9 bases lay between the germline ends. This CDR3 is 15 amino acids long. The germline gives CDR1 MGHRA, CDR2 YSYEKL. The CDR3 loop is CASSQTRSSNQPQHF. CDR3 nucleotides: TGCGCCAGCAGCCAAACTCGGTCGAGCAATCAGCCCCAGCATTTT.

The chain recombines TRBV27 with TRBJ1-2, with D unclear. The CDR3 covers 14 residues. V dropped 1 base and J dropped 7 bases, with 13 bases sitting between them. Germline lookup yields CDR1 MNHEY and CDR2 SMNVEV (reference sequence). The CDR3 sequence: CASSLYGEASGYTF. The CDR3 DNA sequence: TGTGCCAGCAGTTTATACGGGGAGGCGAGTGGCTACACCTTC.

The chain couples TRBV6-6 to TRBJ1-1; D possibly corresponds to TRBD1 (5 bases). Trimming took 2 bases from V and 1 from J, leaving 8 bases between them. The CDR3 runs to 14 residues. CDR1 and CDR2 from the germline V gene are MNHNY and SVGAGI (reference sequence). CDR3 sequence (DNA): TGTGCCAGCAGTTACGACAGAAAGAACACTGAAGCTTTCTTT. This gives the protein CASSYDRKNTEAFF.

This chain joins TRBV10-3 and TRBJ2-7; D not certain. Germline CDR1 reads ENHRY; CDR2 reads SYGVKD. The CDR3 runs to 16 residues. V was trimmed by 4 bases and J by 6 bases, leaving 22 bases between them. The chain's CDR3 is CAISVQEIYDTGEQYF. The CDR3 DNA sequence: TGTGCCATCAGTGTCCAAGAAATATACGACACTGGCGAGCAGTACTTC.